One sample yielded the 23 T cell receptor beta chains listed below, sequenced in a study of blood T cell repertoires in COVID-19. Data came from immunoSEQ multiplex PCR; TCRdb stores just in-frame clones and leaves some out. The data hold some 99,000 clones, with 84% observed a single time. Sequencing was done on a sample of peripheral blood. Source of these receptors: a woman of 80 years or more with active or convalescent COVID-19.

Regarding this clone: The sample carries other DNA sequences with the same CDR3. The rearrangement links TRBV5-1 to TRBJ1-6; 9 nucleotides match TRBD1. The length of the CDR3 is 15 residues. The V gene's germline CDR1 is SGHRS and CDR2 YFSETQ. The junction had 3 bases not matched to a gene; V was cut back by 0 bases and J by 8 bases. DNA for the CDR3: TGCGCCAGCAGCTTGGCGGGACAGGGTTATTCACCCCTCCACTTT. As protein: CASSLAGQGYSPLHF. Full variable domain (missing parts from reference TRBV5-1 and TRBJ1-6): KAGVTQTPRYLIKTRGQQVTLSCSPISGHRSVSWYQQTPGQGLQFLFEYFSETQRNKGNFPGRFSGRQFSNSRSEMNVSTLELGDSALYLCASSLAGQGYSPLHFGNGTRLTVT.

Comment on this clone: The junction and the germline gene differ at one end; a read error may be behind it. The chain employs TRBV15 and TRBJ1-2; 8 bases align to TRBD1. CDR1 is LNHNV and CDR2 is YYDKDF in the germline V gene (reference sequence). The CDR3 spans 14 residues. CDR3 residues: CATRRGTGLYGYTF. DNA for the CDR3: TGTGCCACCAGGAGAGGGACAGGTCTCTATGGCTACACCTTC.

This clone was recorded a few times. The J gene is TRBJ1-2, the V gene TRBV15; 10 nucleotides match TRBD1. The CDR3 contains 18 residues. J gave up 6 bases and V 6 bases, and 19 bases lay outside the gene matches. Germline V gene data show CDR1 as LNHNV and CDR2 as YYDKDF (reference sequence). The CDR3 spells CATRARAADRGDRDGYTF. CDR3 nucleotides: TGTGCCACCAGGGCCCGCGCGGCGGACAGGGGGGATCGGGATGGCTACACCTTC.

The chain links TRBV11-2 to TRBJ2-2, with a weak D call TRBD1 (6 bases). V shed 5 bases and J shed 3 bases, with 7 bases lying between them. This CDR3 is built from 13 residues. CDR1 SGHAT and CDR2 FQNNGV come from the germline V gene. The CDR3 DNA is TGTGCCAGCAGCACAGGGTACACCGGGGAGCTGTTTTTT. It yields the protein CASSTGYTGELFF.

The chain uses TRBV10-3 and TRBJ2-1; 8 bases align to TRBD1. This CDR3 is 16 amino acids long. Losses at the gene ends were 4 bases for V and 4 bases for J; bases not matched to a gene: 9. CDR1 and CDR2 (germline): ENHRY, SYGVKD. The CDR3 DNA follows: TGTGCCATCAGTGCTCCGACAGGGGAGATTTACAATGAGCAGTTCTTC. Protein product: CAISAPTGEIYNEQFF.

This clone appeared once. CDR3 residues: CASSPGTSGSFETQYF. As DNA, the CDR3 is TGTGCCAGCAGCCCGGGGACTAGCGGGAGCTTCGAGACCCAGTACTTC. The gene calls are TRBV7-3 and TRBJ2-5; 14 bases map to TRBD2. J was trimmed by 5 bases and V by 5 bases; bases with no gene match: 7. The CDR3 consists of 16 residues. The germline gives CDR1 SGHTA, CDR2 FQGTGA.

V usage is TRBV7-9 and J usage is TRBJ1-4; D gene uncertain. V lost 7 bases, J lost 2 bases, and 8 bases lay in between. From germline, CDR1 is SEHNR and CDR2 FQNEAQ (reference sequence). This CDR3 region has 13 residues. The CDR3 DNA is TGTGCCAGCATGCGCGGGACTAATGAAAAACTGTTTTTT. It translates to CASMRGTNEKLFF. Variable domain in full (rest from reference TRBV7-9 and TRBJ1-4): DTGVSQNPRHKITKRGQNVTFRCDPISEHNRLYWYRQTLGQGPEFLTYFQNEAQLEKSRLLSDRFSAERPKGSFSTLEIQRTEQGDSAMYLCASMRGTNEKLFFGSGTQLSVL.

The chain's CDR3 is CASSHQTHRAQYF. CDR3 coding DNA: TGTGCCAGCAGCCATCAGACTCACCGCGCGCAGTACTTC. V is TRBV14 and J is TRBJ2-7, with no clear D. V was cut by 3 bases and J by 9 bases, with 15 bases left in between. The germline V gene encodes CDR1 SGHDN and CDR2 FVKESK. The CDR3 covers 13 residues.

The chain combines TRBV24-1 with TRBJ2-6; tentative D call: TRBD1 (5 bases). This CDR3 has 17 amino acids. CDR1 is KGHDR and CDR2 is SFDVKD in the germline V gene. Between the trimmed V and J ends, which lost 2 bases and 1 base, there was a span of 11 bases. The CDR3 loop is CATSDWGSRSGANVLTF. In DNA, the CDR3 is TGTGCCACCAGTGATTGGGGCAGCCGGTCTGGGGCCAACGTCCTGACTTTC.

The chain links TRBV10-2 to TRBJ2-7, with TRBD1 identical over 9 bases. This CDR3 region has 14 residues. V trimming: 6 bases; J trimming: 2 bases; junction bases outside the gene matches: 5. CDR1 and CDR2 from the germline V gene are WSHSY and SAAADI. CDR3 bases: TGCGCCAGCAGGGGACAGGGAGGGACCTACGAGCAGTACTTC. This sequence encodes CASRGQGGTYEQYF.

The V call is TRBV4-1, the J call TRBJ1-4, with a tentative D call TRBD1 (6 bases). CDR1 is MGHRA and CDR2 is YSYEKL in the germline V gene. V was shortened by 0 bases and J by 3 bases, with 14 bases between the two germline ends. The CDR3 totals 17 residues. The CDR3 DNA is TGCGCCAGCAGCCAAGAAGGGGACATATACTCTAATGAAAAACTGTTTTTT. This codes for CASSQEGDIYSNEKLFF.

The chain recombines TRBV4-2 with TRBJ1-4; tentatively, D is TRBD1 (6 bases). The germline gives CDR1 LGHNA, CDR2 YNFKEQ. There are 14 residues in the CDR3. Trimming left V 0 bases short and J 7 bases short, with 9 bases between. The CDR3 sequence: CASSQEGGREKLFF. The CDR3 DNA is TGTGCCAGCAGCCAAGAGGGGGGGCGTGAAAAACTGTTTTTT.

The rearrangement links TRBV5-1 to TRBJ1-1, with D perhaps matching TRBD1 (6 bases). Per germline, CDR1 SGHRS and CDR2 YFSETQ. Deletions cut 4 bases from V and 1 base from J, with 11 bases between. This CDR3 has 14 amino acids. CDR3 sequence: CASSGTHGNTEAFF. The CDR3 coding sequence is TGCGCCAGCAGCGGGACACACGGGAACACTGAAGCTTTCTTT.

This chain connects TRBV20-1 to TRBJ2-4, with D perhaps matching TRBD2 (5 bases). The CDR3 has 11 residues. Trimming left V 5 bases short and J 9 bases short, with 11 bases between. The V gene's germline CDR1 is DFQATT and CDR2 SNEGSKA (reference sequence). CDR3 loop: CSAVLGSIQYF. The CDR3 bases are TGCAGTGCTGTACTAGGGTCCATTCAGTACTTC.

V usage is TRBV18 and J usage is TRBJ2-7, with D hard to call. Trimming pared 3 bases from V and 7 bases from J, leaving 13 bases between. The CDR3 covers 13 residues. CDR1 and CDR2 from the germline V gene are KGHSH and LQKENI. The CDR3 DNA reads TGTGCCAGCTCACCGGTCAGTTTACGAGAGCAGTACTTC. Translated, it gives CASSPVSLREQYF.

The chain carries TRBV2 and TRBJ2-1; the match to TRBD2 covers 11 bases. CDR3 length: 14 amino acids. Germline V gene data show CDR1 as SNHLY and CDR2 as FYNNEI. V was clipped by 6 bases and J by 9 bases; unmatched bases: 7. The CDR3 DNA sequence: TGTGCCAGCAGCCTAACTAGCGGGAGATCTGAGCAGTTCTTC. This gives the protein CASSLTSGRSEQFF.

V and J are TRBV18 and TRBJ2-6; D not certain. The CDR3 length is 13 residues. Trimming shortened V by 2 bases and J by 4 bases, and 3 bases separated the two germline ends. Germline CDR1 is KGHSH and CDR2 is LQKENI. CDR3 region: CASSPTGANVLTF. The CDR3 bases are TGTGCCAGCTCACCAACAGGGGCCAACGTCCTGACTTTC. Complete variable domain (other parts from reference TRBV18 and TRBJ2-6): NAGVMQNPRHLVRRRGQEARLRCSPMKGHSHVYWYRQLPEEGLKFMVYLQKENIIDESGMPKERFSAEFPKEGPSILRIQQVVRGDSAAYFCASSPTGANVLTFGAGSRLTVL.

This chain links TRBV7-8 with TRBJ2-1; 14 bases agree with TRBD2. Germline V gene sequence: CDR1 SGHVS, CDR2 FQNEAQ. The J segment lost 7 bases and the V segment lost 7 bases, leaving 9 bases of the junction unmatched. The CDR3 length is 16 residues. CDR3: CASTPWGTSGRNEQFF. The CDR3 DNA follows: TGTGCCAGCACTCCATGGGGGACTAGCGGGAGAAATGAGCAGTTCTTC.

The genes are TRBV5-1 and TRBJ1-3, with 7 positions matching TRBD1. Germline loops: CDR1 SGHRS, CDR2 YFSETQ. CDR3 size: 14 residues. With 3 bases clipped from V and 3 bases from J, the junction kept 3 bases outside the gene matches. CDR3 sequence: CASSSTGDGNTIYF. The CDR3 region has the DNA TGCGCCAGCAGCTCCACAGGGGATGGAAACACCATATATTTT.

CDR3 coding DNA: TGTGCCAGCAGCTTTCGGGGACAGCGACTTTCTGGGGCCAACGTCCTGACTTTC. Protein sequence: CASSFRGQRLSGANVLTF. This chain joins TRBV7-9 and TRBJ2-6; TRBD1 aligns across 7 bases. CDR1 SEHNR and CDR2 FQNEAQ come from the germline V gene (reference sequence). V gave up 3 bases and J gave up 1 base; unmatched junction bases: 9. CDR3 length equals 18 residues.

The CDR3: CASSPQRGGGNEQFF. CDR3 DNA sequence: TGTGCCAGCAGTCCGCAACGGGGAGGGGGCAATGAGCAGTTCTTC. The chain carries TRBV27 and TRBJ2-1; a weak D match, TRBD2 (7 bases). With 5 bases removed from V and 6 bases from J, the gap between germline ends came to 17 bases. Germline loops: CDR1 MNHEY, CDR2 SMNVEV (reference sequence). The CDR3 length is 15 residues.

V and J are TRBV5-1 and TRBJ2-2, with D possibly matching TRBD2 (5 bases). This CDR3 contains 17 residues. Trimming shortened V by 3 bases and J by 0 bases, and 15 bases separated the two germline ends. The germline gives CDR1 SGHRS, CDR2 YFSETQ. CDR3 sequence (DNA): TGCGCCAGCAGCTCAGGACTCCGCCAAACGAACACCGGGGAGCTGTTTTTT. Translated: CASSSGLRQTNTGELFF.

V and J are TRBV12-3 or TRBV12-4 and TRBJ1-4; tentative D call: TRBD1 (5 bases). V was clipped by 7 bases and J by 7 bases, with 10 bases between them. The CDR3 runs to 12 residues. CDR3 protein: CASNQGGEKLFF. CDR3 DNA sequence: TGTGCCAGCAACCAGGGTGGTGAAAAACTGTTTTTT.